The source of this T cell receptor beta chain is a study of early T cells in non-severe SARS-CoV-2 infection. Study background: Whole-blood bulk RNA, unsorted, was sequenced, and chains were unpaired. Study conclusions and caveats: Private and CD4 specificities were missed by VDJdb matching, which favored anti-spike CD8 responses.

Researchers attached unique molecular identifiers to individual cDNA molecules. Via MiXCR, TCRdb re-called the 5' RACE reads, giving one row per CDR3 protein. There are tens of thousands of distinct CDR3 sequences in the sample; about 6% occur only once, and around 21% lies in the top ten. This clonotype has ten or more counts. Its antigen is unknown. The trim removed 3 bases at V and 6 bases at J, leaving 9 bases unmatched. The CDR3 contains 15 residues. Germline V gives CDR1 SGHVS, CDR2 FQNEAQ. The chain couples TRBV7-8 to TRBJ2-7; 9 nucleotides line up with TRBD2. The material was whole blood, obtained at baseline. The source of this sequence is an adult who was a healthcare worker with PCR-confirmed SARS-CoV-2 infection or an uninfected control (not recorded which). CDR3 region: CASSLTGREGSEQYF. CDR3 in DNA: TGTGCCAGCAGCTTGACCGGGCGGGAGGGAAGCGAGCAGTACTTC.